These 17 T cell receptor beta chains were all obtained from the same sample, sequenced in a study of cytomegalovirus exposure and HLA in healthy donors. Produced via immunoSEQ multiplex PCR; TCRdb's table is partial and in-frame only. The sample records about 110,000 clones, around 85% being singletons. Sequenced material: PBMCs. The receptors originated from a young woman in good health and CMV-seronegative.

This chain uses TRBV21-1 with TRBJ1-1; TRBD1, the D gene given by the table, was not confirmed from the DNA. TRBV21-1 is classified as a pseudogene. The CDR3 consists of 13 residues. The CDR3 DNA reads TGTGCCAGCAACAGGGTAGTAAACACTGAAGCTTTCTTT. It codes for CASNRVVNTEAFF.

The V and J genes are TRBV2 and TRBJ1-4; no definite D call. Trimming shortened V by 6 bases and J by 0 bases, and 14 bases separated the two germline ends. The CDR3 spans 16 residues. The V gene's germline CDR1 is SNHLY and CDR2 FYNNEI. CDR3 coding DNA: TGTGCCAGCAGGTCGACCCCAGGTGCAACTAATGAAAAACTGTTTTTT. Translated: CASRSTPGATNEKLFF.

The chain has TRBV6-5 and TRBJ2-7, with TRBD1 as a possible D gene (6 bases). V was shortened by 0 bases and J by 6 bases, with 12 bases between the two germline ends. The CDR3 is made up of 14 amino acids. CDR1 is MNHEY, CDR2 SVGAGI, per germline. The CDR3 DNA sequence: TGTGCCAGCAGTTACTCGACAGGACAGCCCGAGCAGTACTTC. Its protein product is CASSYSTGQPEQYF.

V and J are TRBV7-8 and TRBJ2-2; D ambiguous. The CDR3 spans 15 residues. V was shortened by 3 bases and J by 4 bases, with 12 bases between the two germline ends. Per germline, CDR1 SGHVS and CDR2 FQNEAQ. In nucleotides, the CDR3 is TGTGCCAGCAGCTTGAAACGGGTTCTCACCGGGGAGCTGTTTTTT. It specifies CASSLKRVLTGELFF.

This CDR3 is CASSENHLPQGFSNQPQHF. DNA of the CDR3: TGTGCCAGCAGTGAAAACCATCTCCCTCAGGGATTTTCCAATCAGCCCCAGCATTTT. The chain recombines TRBV6-1 with TRBJ1-5; tentative D call: TRBD1 (5 bases). Trimming shortened V by 2 bases and J by 3 bases, and 23 bases separated the two germline ends. Germline CDR1 is MNHNS and CDR2 is SASEGT. CDR3 size: 19 residues.

This clone came up a few times. This same CDR3 is encoded by further DNA sequences in the sample. The V gene is TRBV7-9, the J gene TRBJ1-2; tentatively, D is TRBD1 (6 bases). CDR3 length: 13 amino acids. Germline-derived CDR1 and CDR2 are SEHNR and FQNEAQ (reference sequence). The V end lost 1 base, the J end lost 6 bases, and 9 bases lay between the germline ends. In DNA form, the CDR3 reads TGTGCCAGCAGCTTAGGCCAGGGGAATGGCTACACCTTC. This sequence encodes CASSLGQGNGYTF.

The V and J genes are TRBV5-4 and TRBJ1-6; the D gene is possibly TRBD1 (6 bases). The germline V and J ends were trimmed by 2 bases and 7 bases, with 16 bases remaining between them. This CDR3 has 16 amino acids. The germline gives CDR1 SGHNT, CDR2 YYREEE (reference sequence). The CDR3 protein is CASSFGGQIFNSPLHF. The CDR3 DNA sequence: TGTGCCAGCAGCTTTGGCGGACAGATATTCAATTCACCCCTCCACTTT.

This sequence joins TRBV12-5 and TRBJ2-7; tentative D call: TRBD1 (5 bases). V was clipped by 2 bases and J by 2 bases, with 7 bases between them. This CDR3 comprises 13 residues. Germline V gives CDR1 LGHNT, CDR2 FRNRAP. CDR3 amino acids: CASGLPGTYEQYF. The CDR3 DNA reads as TGTGCTAGTGGTTTGCCAGGGACCTACGAGCAGTACTTC.

The CDR3 here is CASSVGTSGGARTDTQYF. CDR3 nucleotides: TGTGCCAGCAGCGTCGGGACTAGCGGGGGGGCTAGGACAGATACGCAGTATTTT. V is TRBV4-2 and J is TRBJ2-3; TRBD2 matches 16 bases. Germline CDR1 LGHNA, CDR2 YNFKEQ. CDR3 length equals 18 residues. Unmatched junction bases numbered 8, after V lost 5 bases and J lost 3 bases.

V is TRBV20-1 and J is TRBJ1-2; D unclear. CDR1 is DFQATT, CDR2 SNEGSKA, per germline (reference sequence). This CDR3 spans 8 amino acids. Trimming removed 6 bases from V and 8 bases from J, with 4 bases in between. CDR3 nucleotides: TGCAGTGCCGGGGGCTACACCTTC. Translation gives CSAGGYTF.

The rearrangement joins TRBV27 to TRBJ1-6; 7 nucleotides agree with TRBD1. After removal of 6 bases from V and 4 bases from J, the junction contained 0 bases not matched to a gene. This CDR3 contains 13 residues. Germline-derived CDR1 and CDR2 are MNHEY and SMNVEV (reference sequence). The CDR3 reads CASRGQYNSPLHF. CDR3 DNA sequence: TGTGCCAGCAGGGGACAGTATAATTCACCCCTCCACTTT.

The chain couples TRBV27 to TRBJ2-3, with 13 bases aligning to TRBD2. The CDR3 totals 17 residues. Germline trimming cut 2 bases from V and 2 bases from J; bases unmatched to any gene: 4. Germline V gene data show CDR1 as MNHEY and CDR2 as SMNVEV (reference sequence). CDR3 bases: TGTGCCAGCAGTTTACCTGGGACTAGCGGGGCCACAGATACGCAGTATTTT. Its protein product is CASSLPGTSGATDTQYF.

CDR3 region: CASSEGRGANTEAFF. The CDR3 DNA sequence: TGTGCCAGCAGTGAAGGACGGGGGGCGAACACTGAAGCTTTCTTT. The V call is TRBV6-1, the J call TRBJ1-1; D possibly corresponds to TRBD1 (6 bases). The CDR3 contains 15 residues. Germline assignment: CDR1 MNHNS and CDR2 SASEGT. The ends were cut back, 1 base at V and 1 base at J, with 10 bases in the middle.

This rearrangement joins TRBV27 to TRBJ2-7, with D perhaps matching TRBD1 (6 bases). The CDR3 is 14 amino acids. Per the germline V gene, CDR1 is MNHEY and CDR2 is SMNVEV (reference sequence). V shed 3 bases and J shed 1 base, with 10 bases lying between them. The CDR3 loop is CASSLRTASYEQYF. The CDR3 DNA sequence: TGTGCCAGCAGTTTGAGGACAGCATCCTACGAGCAGTACTTC.

The chain combines TRBV5-6 with TRBJ1-6; D may be TRBD1 (5 bases). The germline CDR1 and CDR2 sequences are SGHDT and YYEEEE. Trimming took 0 bases from V and 7 from J, leaving 20 bases between them. This CDR3 comprises 18 residues. The chain's CDR3 is CASSLVVSADTKNSPLHF. In DNA, the CDR3 is TGTGCCAGCAGCTTGGTAGTGTCCGCGGACACGAAAAATTCACCCCTCCACTTT.

Here the CDR3 DNA reads TGTGCCAGCAGCTGGGGCGGTAGAAGCACAGATACGCAGTATTTT. Its protein product is CASSWGGRSTDTQYF. The chain links TRBV5-5 to TRBJ2-3, with D possibly matching TRBD1 (5 bases). In germline, CDR1 is SGHKS, CDR2 YYEKEE (reference sequence). V shed 3 bases and J shed 0 bases, with 11 bases lying between them. CDR3 length: 15 residues.

The V and J genes are TRBV6-6 and TRBJ1-4; no reliable D call. The V end was cut by 0 bases, the J end by 4 bases, with 9 bases between. Germline V gene sequence: CDR1 MNHNY, CDR2 SVGAGI (reference sequence). The CDR3 extends over 15 amino acids. The CDR3 DNA reads as TGTGCCAGCAGTTACTCTGGCGAGCGTAATGAAAAACTGTTTTTT. Protein: CASSYSGERNEKLFF.